The rows below give T cell receptor beta chains drawn from one sample of a study of regulatory T cells in long-lasting Graves disease. MiXCR, applied by TCRdb to the multiplex PCR reads, yields one record per CDR3 protein. The table lists hundreds of thousands of distinct CDR3 sequences, roughly 15% of them singletons. The sample was also reused in another study, on T cells in Graves' hyperthyroidism and ophthalmopathy.

Sequencing was performed on peripheral blood mononuclear cells (PBMCs), taken at new diagnosis, from a patient treated with antithyroid drugs. These receptor sequences come from a woman aged 40 to 49 with Graves disease. Each CDR3 is given with its conserved first and last residue. Fields, in order: D gene, clone size, V gene, J gene, CDR3 protein, CDR3 DNA. A D gene is named only where the DNA matches it firmly. The size field is filled for only some rows; it gives once, few, many or a size class.

D gene: TRBD2
clone size: .
V gene: TRBV12-3/TRBV12-4
J gene: TRBJ2-1
CDR3 protein: CASCPLAGGSSYNEQFF
CDR3 DNA: TGTGCCAGCTGCCCACTAGCGGGAGGGAGCTCCTACAATGAGCAGTTCTTC

D gene: .
clone size: many
V gene: TRBV2
J gene: TRBJ1-1
CDR3 protein: CASSAYTEAFF
CDR3 DNA: TGTGCCAGCAGTGCTTACACTGAAGCTTTCTTT

D gene: .
clone size: many
V gene: TRBV7-2
J gene: TRBJ1-5
CDR3 protein: CASSVNSNQPQHF
CDR3 DNA: TGTGCCAGCAGCGTCAATAGCAATCAGCCCCAGCATTTT

D gene: TRBD2
clone size: .
V gene: TRBV20-1
J gene: TRBJ2-4
CDR3 protein: CSAARPGLAENIQYF
CDR3 DNA: TGCAGTGCCGCAAGACCGGGACTAGCGGAAAACATTCAGTACTTC

D gene: TRBD1
clone size: many
V gene: TRBV30
J gene: TRBJ1-2
CDR3 protein: CAWTDRASGGYTF
CDR3 DNA: TGTGCCTGGACGGACAGGGCTTCGGGAGGCTACACCTTC

D gene: TRBD1
clone size: few
V gene: TRBV4-1
J gene: TRBJ2-7
CDR3 protein: CASSQALAGGSYEQYF
CDR3 DNA: TGCGCCAGCAGCCAAGCTCTTGCAGGGGGATCCTACGAGCAGTACTTC

D gene: .
clone size: many
V gene: TRBV5-1
J gene: TRBJ1-2
CDR3 protein: CASRRASDSNYGYTF
CDR3 DNA: TGCGCCAGCCGGAGAGCCTCGGACAGCAACTATGGCTACACCTTC

D gene: .
clone size: many
V gene: TRBV3-1
J gene: TRBJ2-1
CDR3 protein: CASSPPMGGVYNEQFF
CDR3 DNA: TGTGCCAGCAGCCCCCCCATGGGGGGAGTTTACAATGAGCAGTTCTTC

D gene: .
clone size: many
V gene: TRBV12-3/TRBV12-4
J gene: TRBJ2-3
CDR3 protein: CASSFWGSRGDTQYF
CDR3 DNA: TGTGCCAGCAGTTTTTGGGGCTCGAGAGGGGATACGCAGTATTTT

D gene: TRBD1
clone size: many
V gene: TRBV10-3
J gene: TRBJ1-1
CDR3 protein: CATVPGQGAVVAGAFF
CDR3 DNA: TGTGCCACCGTACCGGGACAGGGGGCGGTTGTCGCAGGAGCTTTCTTT

D gene: TRBD2
clone size: .
V gene: TRBV3-1
J gene: TRBJ2-1
CDR3 protein: CASSQLGPTGGYNEQFF
CDR3 DNA: TGTGCCAGCAGCCAGTTGGGACCAACGGGGGGGTACAATGAGCAGTTCTTC

D gene: .
clone size: many
V gene: TRBV12-3/TRBV12-4
J gene: TRBJ2-3
CDR3 protein: CASSLAEAVTDTQYF
CDR3 DNA: TGTGCCAGCAGTTTAGCGGAAGCCGTCACAGATACGCAGTATTTT

D gene: TRBD1
clone size: many
V gene: TRBV12-3/TRBV12-4
J gene: TRBJ2-6
CDR3 protein: CASIPGQGASGANVLTF
CDR3 DNA: TGTGCCAGCATCCCGGGACAGGGGGCTTCTGGGGCCAACGTCCTGACTTTC

D gene: TRBD2
clone size: many
V gene: TRBV2
J gene: TRBJ2-2
CDR3 protein: CASSRTPGLAEGGELFF
CDR3 DNA: TGTGCCAGCAGCCGAACTCCGGGACTAGCGGAGGGGGGGGAGCTGTTTTTT

D gene: TRBD2
clone size: many
V gene: TRBV10-3
J gene: TRBJ2-3
CDR3 protein: CAISGLAGTSTDTQYF
CDR3 DNA: TGTGCCATCAGTGGACTAGCGGGGACTAGCACAGATACGCAGTATTTT

D gene: .
clone size: .
V gene: TRBV4-1
J gene: TRBJ2-7
CDR3 protein: CASSLGGASEQYF
CDR3 DNA: TGCGCCAGCAGCCTGGGGGGCGCTAGCGAGCAGTACTTC

D gene: .
clone size: once
V gene: TRBV6-1
J gene: TRBJ1-1
CDR3 protein: CASSEVVARVDEAFF
CDR3 DNA: TGTGCCAGCAGTGAAGTCGTGGCCAGGGTAGATGAAGCTTTCTTT

D gene: .
clone size: many
V gene: TRBV11-3
J gene: TRBJ1-1
CDR3 protein: CASSFGTEAFF
CDR3 DNA: TGTGCCAGCAGTTTCGGCACTGAAGCTTTCTTT

D gene: .
clone size: many
V gene: TRBV20-1
J gene: TRBJ2-1
CDR3 protein: CSASRGSKQFF
CDR3 DNA: TGCAGTGCAAGTAGGGGGTCTAAACAGTTCTTC

D gene: .
clone size: many
V gene: TRBV11-3
J gene: TRBJ2-2
CDR3 protein: CATQPGGYANTGELFF
CDR3 DNA: TGTGCCACCCAACCCGGGGGATACGCGAACACCGGGGAGCTGTTTTTT

D gene: TRBD2
clone size: .
V gene: TRBV10-2
J gene: TRBJ2-7
CDR3 protein: CASSEAGLAGIDFDEQYF
CDR3 DNA: TGCGCCAGCAGTGAGGCGGGACTAGCGGGAATAGATTTCGACGAGCAGTACTTC

D gene: .
clone size: many
V gene: TRBV27
J gene: TRBJ2-3
CDR3 protein: CASTDGHTQYF
CDR3 DNA: TGTGCCAGCACCGATGGGCATACGCAGTATTTT

D gene: TRBD1
clone size: few
V gene: TRBV6-1
J gene: TRBJ2-1
CDR3 protein: CASSPMPGQGYNEQFF
CDR3 DNA: TGTGCCAGCAGCCCAATGCCGGGACAGGGGTACAATGAGCAGTTCTTC

D gene: .
clone size: .
V gene: TRBV28
J gene: TRBJ1-5
CDR3 protein: CASSASDSVNQPQHF
CDR3 DNA: TGTGCCAGCAGTGCATCGGACAGCGTTAATCAGCCCCAGCATTTT

D gene: .
clone size: many
V gene: TRBV12-3/TRBV12-4
J gene: TRBJ2-2
CDR3 protein: CASTTVNGELFF
CDR3 DNA: TGTGCCAGCACCACTGTAAACGGGGAGCTGTTTTTT

D gene: TRBD2
clone size: many
V gene: TRBV6-2/TRBV6-3
J gene: TRBJ2-1
CDR3 protein: CASTGLAGYNEQFF
CDR3 DNA: TGTGCCAGCACGGGACTAGCGGGGTACAATGAGCAGTTCTTC

D gene: .
clone size: few
V gene: TRBV7-2
J gene: TRBJ1-5
CDR3 protein: CASSPRTSSAQHF
CDR3 DNA: TGTGCCAGCAGCCCTAGGACGTCTTCAGCCCAGCATTTT

D gene: .
clone size: many
V gene: TRBV12-3/TRBV12-4
J gene: TRBJ2-7
CDR3 protein: CASSLTVGSRGHEQYF
CDR3 DNA: TGTGCCAGCAGTTTAACAGTCGGTAGCAGGGGTCACGAGCAGTACTTC

D gene: .
clone size: many
V gene: TRBV30
J gene: TRBJ2-2
CDR3 protein: CAWSRGGVDTGELFF
CDR3 DNA: TGTGCCTGGAGCAGGGGAGGGGTAGATACCGGGGAGCTGTTTTTT

D gene: .
clone size: many
V gene: TRBV24-1
J gene: TRBJ2-3
CDR3 protein: CATSEGGGTDTQYF
CDR3 DNA: TGTGCCACCAGTGAGGGTGGGGGCACAGATACGCAGTATTTT

D gene: .
clone size: few
V gene: TRBV5-6
J gene: TRBJ2-7
CDR3 protein: CASSIQGFEQYF
CDR3 DNA: TGTGCCAGCTCAATTCAGGGGTTCGAGCAGTACTTC

D gene: TRBD2
clone size: many
V gene: TRBV11-3
J gene: TRBJ2-1
CDR3 protein: CASSLGDYNYNEQFF
CDR3 DNA: TGTGCCAGCAGCTTAGGGGACTACAACTACAATGAGCAGTTCTTC

D gene: .
clone size: once
V gene: TRBV20-1
J gene: TRBJ2-1
CDR3 protein: CSARAGGSDNEQFF
CDR3 DNA: TGCAGTGCTAGAGCTGGAGGGAGTGACAATGAGCAGTTCTTC

D gene: TRBD1
clone size: many
V gene: TRBV6-5
J gene: TRBJ2-7
CDR3 protein: CASSYRGQGAYEQYF
CDR3 DNA: TGTGCCAGCAGTTACCGCGGACAGGGAGCCTACGAGCAGTACTTC

D gene: TRBD2
clone size: many
V gene: TRBV11-1
J gene: TRBJ2-3
CDR3 protein: CASSLVAGAGTDTQYF
CDR3 DNA: TGTGCCAGCAGCTTAGTAGCGGGCGCAGGAACAGATACGCAGTATTTT

D gene: TRBD2
clone size: .
V gene: TRBV15
J gene: TRBJ2-3
CDR3 protein: CATSRLAGDITDTQYF
CDR3 DNA: TGTGCCACCAGCAGACTAGCGGGAGATATCACAGATACGCAGTATTTT

D gene: .
clone size: many
V gene: TRBV12-3/TRBV12-4
J gene: TRBJ1-5
CDR3 protein: CASSLVGQPQHF
CDR3 DNA: TGTGCCAGCAGTTTAGTCGGACAGCCCCAGCATTTT

D gene: TRBD1
clone size: .
V gene: TRBV24-1
J gene: TRBJ2-7
CDR3 protein: CATSSPGTGSYEQYF
CDR3 DNA: TGTGCCACCAGTTCGCCCGGGACAGGGTCCTACGAGCAGTACTTC

D gene: .
clone size: .
V gene: TRBV7-9
J gene: TRBJ1-6
CDR3 protein: CASSLPNRGLEISPLHF
CDR3 DNA: TGTGCCAGCAGCTTGCCCAATCGTGGTCTAGAAATTTCACCCCTCCACTTT

D gene: .
clone size: .
V gene: TRBV4-1
J gene: TRBJ2-2
CDR3 protein: CASSQENLANTGELFF
CDR3 DNA: TGCGCCAGCAGCCAAGAAAATCTAGCGAACACCGGGGAGCTGTTTTTT

D gene: TRBD1
clone size: .
V gene: TRBV12-3/TRBV12-4
J gene: TRBJ2-4
CDR3 protein: CASSSPGGHDIQYF
CDR3 DNA: TGTGCCAGCAGTTCTCCAGGGGGCCACGACATTCAGTACTTC

D gene: .
clone size: .
V gene: TRBV14
J gene: TRBJ1-2
CDR3 protein: CASSQDGTPRGYTF
CDR3 DNA: TGTGCCAGCAGCCAAGATGGGACACCCCGAGGCTACACCTTC

D gene: .
clone size: .
V gene: TRBV6-1
J gene: TRBJ2-3
CDR3 protein: CASSRGTSTDTQYF
CDR3 DNA: TGTGCCAGCAGTCGCGGGACTAGCACAGATACGCAGTATTTT

D gene: .
clone size: many
V gene: TRBV2
J gene: TRBJ2-1
CDR3 protein: CASSVLGSEGGSSYNEQFF
CDR3 DNA: TGTGCCAGCAGTGTCCTCGGGAGTGAAGGAGGGAGCTCCTACAATGAGCAGTTCTTC

D gene: .
clone size: .
V gene: TRBV6-2/TRBV6-3
J gene: TRBJ2-4
CDR3 protein: CASSNDTQGTGPRNIQYF
CDR3 DNA: TGTGCCAGCAGCAATGACACCCAAGGGACGGGCCCAAGAAACATTCAGTACTTC